This record looks at one T cell receptor (beta chain) sequence and its context. Version v3.0 of the immunoSEQ assay was performed at survey level. Repertoires were generated with immunoSEQ multiplex PCR, while TCRdb's copy carries only in-frame clones and drops some. This sample has about 25,000 clones, with roughly 79% found just once. CDR1 and CDR2 from the germline V gene are MDHEN and SYDVKM. The CDR3 spans 12 residues. V lost 6 bases, J lost 5 bases, and 11 bases lay in between. This entry comes from a study of long-term antiretroviral therapy in people with HIV. The receptor was isolated from a woman under 30 with HIV. Sample: unsorted PBMCs, taken at the start of antiretroviral therapy, before treatment. The chain links TRBV28 to TRBJ2-7; tentative D call: TRBD1 (5 bases). In DNA form, the CDR3 reads TGTGCCAGCAGCCTCGACAGCCACGAGCAGTACTTC. This codes for CASSLDSHEQYF.